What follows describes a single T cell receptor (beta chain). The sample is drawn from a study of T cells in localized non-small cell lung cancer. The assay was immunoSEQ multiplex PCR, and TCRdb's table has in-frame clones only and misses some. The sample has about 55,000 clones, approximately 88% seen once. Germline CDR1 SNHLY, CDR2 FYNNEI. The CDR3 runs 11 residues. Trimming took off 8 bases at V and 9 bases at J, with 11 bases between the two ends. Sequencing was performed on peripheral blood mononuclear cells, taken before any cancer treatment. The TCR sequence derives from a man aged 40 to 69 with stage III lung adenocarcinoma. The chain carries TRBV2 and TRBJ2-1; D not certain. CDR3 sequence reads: CASQNGVEQFF. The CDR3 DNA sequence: TGTGCCAGCCAGAATGGGGTTGAGCAGTTCTTC.